This T cell receptor (beta chain) was observed in a study of blood T cell repertoires in COVID-19. The CDR3 totals 17 residues. From germline, CDR1 is MGHRA and CDR2 YSYEKL. V lost 3 bases and J lost 0; bases outside the gene matches: 6. The assay was immunoSEQ multiplex PCR, and TCRdb's table has in-frame clones only and misses some. Of under 200,000 clones listed, roughly 91% were seen once; the top ten hold around 2.1%. This sequence joins TRBV4-1 and TRBJ1-1, with 11 bases aligning to TRBD1. The source material was peripheral blood. The origin of this receptor is a man aged 45-60 years who had recovered from COVID-19. In DNA, the CDR3 is TGCGCCAGCAGCCACGGGACAGGGGGGAATCTGAACACTGAAGCTTTCTTT. Translation gives CASSHGTGGNLNTEAFF.